This T cell receptor (beta chain) was captured by sequencing in a study of T cell clonotyping in hematopoietic cell transplantation. The wider study: Recipient samples before transplant were obtained post-cytoreduction.

Time point: recipient sample about 28 days before transplant, after cytoreduction. Study-level points and caveats: Recipient TCR diversity dropped after transplant; expanded clonotypes rose from day 30 to 180.

Some clones are missing from TCRdb's copy, which holds only in-frame ones; the method was immunoSEQ multiplex PCR. The sample contains 25,000 to 30,000 clones, roughly 84% of which appear only once. This CDR3 contains 15 residues. V shed 0 bases and J shed 0 bases, with 8 bases lying between them. Germline V CDR1 and CDR2: SGHTS, YDEGEE. Points on this clone: As yet, its antigen is unknown.

This clonotype was sampled from a man aged 40-49 years with acute myeloid leukemia. Some clones in this sample may be carry-over from other donors' samples. The source material was peripheral blood mononuclear cells, sampled before stem cell transplant. The genes are TRBV5-8 and TRBJ2-3, with D possibly being TRBD1 (5 bases). The CDR3 DNA follows: TGTGCCAGCAGCTTGGTTAGGGGTAGCACAGATACGCAGTATTTT. It specifies CASSLVRGSTDTQYF.